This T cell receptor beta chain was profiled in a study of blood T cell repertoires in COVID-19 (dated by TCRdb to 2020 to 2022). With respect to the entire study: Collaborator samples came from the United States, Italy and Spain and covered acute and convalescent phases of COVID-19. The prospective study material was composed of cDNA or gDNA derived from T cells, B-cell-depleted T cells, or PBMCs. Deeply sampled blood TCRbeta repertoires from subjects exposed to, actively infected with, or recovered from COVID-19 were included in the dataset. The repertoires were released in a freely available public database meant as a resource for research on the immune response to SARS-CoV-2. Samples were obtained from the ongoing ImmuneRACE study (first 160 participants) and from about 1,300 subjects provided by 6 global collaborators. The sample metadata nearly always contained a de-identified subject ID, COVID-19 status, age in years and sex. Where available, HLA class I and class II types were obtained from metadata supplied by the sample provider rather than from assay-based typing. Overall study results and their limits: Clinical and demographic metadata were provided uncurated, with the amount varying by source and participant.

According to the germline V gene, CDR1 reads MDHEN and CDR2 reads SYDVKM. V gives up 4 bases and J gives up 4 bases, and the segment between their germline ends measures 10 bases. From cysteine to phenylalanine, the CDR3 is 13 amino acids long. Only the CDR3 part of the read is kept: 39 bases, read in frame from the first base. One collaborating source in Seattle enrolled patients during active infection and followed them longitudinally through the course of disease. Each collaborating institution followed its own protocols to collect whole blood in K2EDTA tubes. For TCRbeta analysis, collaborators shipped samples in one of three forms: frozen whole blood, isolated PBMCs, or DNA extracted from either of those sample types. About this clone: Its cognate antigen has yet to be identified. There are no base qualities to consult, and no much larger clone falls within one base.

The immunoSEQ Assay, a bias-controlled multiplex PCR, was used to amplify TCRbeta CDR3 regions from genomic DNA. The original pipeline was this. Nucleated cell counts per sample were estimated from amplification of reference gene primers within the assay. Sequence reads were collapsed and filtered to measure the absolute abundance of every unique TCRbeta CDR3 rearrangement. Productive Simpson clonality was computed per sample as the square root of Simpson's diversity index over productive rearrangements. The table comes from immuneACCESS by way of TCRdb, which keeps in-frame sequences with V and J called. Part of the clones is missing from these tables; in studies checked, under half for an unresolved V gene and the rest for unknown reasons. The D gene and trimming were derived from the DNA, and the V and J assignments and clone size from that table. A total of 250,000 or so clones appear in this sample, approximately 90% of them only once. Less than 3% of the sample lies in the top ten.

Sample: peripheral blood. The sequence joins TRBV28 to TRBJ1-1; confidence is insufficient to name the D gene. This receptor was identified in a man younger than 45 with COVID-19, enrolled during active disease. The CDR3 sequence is CASSSIGSTEAFF. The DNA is TGTGCCAGCAGTTCTATAGGGAGCACTGAAGCTTTCTTT.